This T cell receptor (beta chain) was sequenced for a study of blood T cell repertoires in COVID-19. Those enrolled in Seattle joined during active infection and were followed longitudinally afterward. Profiled with immunoSEQ multiplex PCR; TCRdb holds only in-frame clones, not every one. The sample contains a few hundred thousand clones, about 87% of which appear only once. This sequence originates from a woman between 65 and 79 years old with COVID-19, enrolled during active disease. Sequencing input: peripheral blood.

The CDR3 spells CASSGGTASTDTQYF. In DNA, the CDR3 is TGTGCCAGCAGTGGCGGGACGGCTAGCACAGATACGCAGTATTTT. The chain has TRBV6-4 and TRBJ2-3, with a possible D match to TRBD2 (6 bases). CDR1 is MRHNA, CDR2 SNTAGT, per germline. This CDR3 comprises 15 residues. Trimming took off 4 bases at V and 0 bases at J, with 11 bases between the two ends.